Described below is a single T cell receptor beta chain sequence and its context. What it binds is unknown. The primer mix had 60 Vbeta and 13 Jbeta primers. Assay: immunoSEQ multiplex PCR; the TCRdb copy retains only in-frame clones and omits some. The sample lists more than 150,000 clones; over 65% were seen once. After removal of 1 base from V and 3 bases from J, the junction contained 4 bases not matched to a gene. The CDR3 has 15 amino acids. CDR1 is SGHVS and CDR2 is FQNEAQ in the germline V gene. The data were taken from a study of cytomegalovirus exposure and HLA in healthy donors. Study observations and caveats: HLA alleles showed associations with about 17,000 TCR beta sequences in a later analysis, at a 0.05 false discovery rate.

The V and J genes are TRBV7-8 and TRBJ2-7; 9 bases match TRBD2. The receptor was isolated from a man between 18 and 29 years old in good health and CMV-seronegative. The specimen was PBMCs. The CDR3 nucleotides are TGTGCCAGCAGCTTAGGGGCTAGCGGGGACTACGAGCAGTACTTC. Amino acids: CASSLGASGDYEQYF.